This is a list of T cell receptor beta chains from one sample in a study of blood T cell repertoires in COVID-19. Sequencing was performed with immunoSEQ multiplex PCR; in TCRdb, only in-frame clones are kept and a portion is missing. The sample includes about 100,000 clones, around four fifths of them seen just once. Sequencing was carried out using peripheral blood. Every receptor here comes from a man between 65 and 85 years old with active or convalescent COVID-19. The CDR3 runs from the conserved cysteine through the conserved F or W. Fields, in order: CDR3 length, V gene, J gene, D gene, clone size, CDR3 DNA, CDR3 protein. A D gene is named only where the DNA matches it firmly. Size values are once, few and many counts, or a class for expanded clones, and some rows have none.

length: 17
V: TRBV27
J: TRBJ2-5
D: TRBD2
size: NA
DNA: TGTGCCAGCAGTCACCTCCGGGGACTAGCGGGGGTGGAGACCCAGTACTTC
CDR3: CASSHLRGLAGVETQYF

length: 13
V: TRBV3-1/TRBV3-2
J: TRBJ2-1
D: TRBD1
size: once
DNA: TGTGCCAGCAGCCGGGACAGGGTCAATGAGCAGTTCTTC
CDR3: CASSRDRVNEQFF

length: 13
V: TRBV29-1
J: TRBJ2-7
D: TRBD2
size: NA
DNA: TGCAGCGTTCGGGTAGCGGGGCCCTACGAGCAGTACTTC
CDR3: CSVRVAGPYEQYF

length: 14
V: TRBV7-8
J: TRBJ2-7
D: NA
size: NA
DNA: TGTGCCAGCAGCATCGGACAGAATATCTACGAGCGGTACTTC
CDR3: CASSIGQNIYERYF

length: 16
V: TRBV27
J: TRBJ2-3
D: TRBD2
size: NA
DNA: TGTGCCAGCAGTTTGGGGACTAGCGGGTTCACAGATACGCAGTATTTT
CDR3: CASSLGTSGFTDTQYF

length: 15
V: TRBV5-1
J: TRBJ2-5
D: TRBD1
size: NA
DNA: TGCGCCAGCAGCTCTCTGACAGGGGGCGGGGAGACCCAGTACTTC
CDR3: CASSSLTGGGETQYF

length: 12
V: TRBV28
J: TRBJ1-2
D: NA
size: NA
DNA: TGTGCCAGCAGCAGGACAGACTATGGCTACACCTTC
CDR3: CASSRTDYGYTF

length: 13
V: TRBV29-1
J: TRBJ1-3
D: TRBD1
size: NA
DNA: TGCAGCGTTGGGGACAGCTCTGGAAACACCATATATTTT
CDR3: CSVGDSSGNTIYF

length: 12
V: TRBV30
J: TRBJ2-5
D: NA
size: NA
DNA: TGTGCCTGGGAGGGGGGGGTTGAGACCCAGTACTTC
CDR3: CAWEGGVETQYF

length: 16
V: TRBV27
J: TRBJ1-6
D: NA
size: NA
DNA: TGTGCCAGCAGTTTATCGCGGGGGGCATATAATTCACCCCTCCACTTT
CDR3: CASSLSRGAYNSPLHF

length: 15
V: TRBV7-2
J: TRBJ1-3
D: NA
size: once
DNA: TGTGCCAGCAGCCCCGGGGGTTCGGGAGCAAACACCATATATTTT
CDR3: CASSPGGSGANTIYF

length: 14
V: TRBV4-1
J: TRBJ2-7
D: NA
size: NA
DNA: TGCGCCAGCAGCCAAGTTGAGGGCTCCTACGAGCAGTACTTC
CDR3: CASSQVEGSYEQYF

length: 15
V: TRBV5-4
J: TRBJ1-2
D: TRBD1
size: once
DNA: TGTGCCAGCAGCCTCCAACGGACAGGGGGTTATGGCTACACCTTC
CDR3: CASSLQRTGGYGYTF

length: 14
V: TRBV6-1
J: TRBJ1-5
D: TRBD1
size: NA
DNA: TGTGCCAGCAGTGAATCAGGGGGCGGTCAGCCCCAGCATTTT
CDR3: CASSESGGGQPQHF

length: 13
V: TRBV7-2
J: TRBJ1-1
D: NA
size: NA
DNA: TGTGCCAGCAGCTTAATAGAAAACACTGAAGCTTTCTTT
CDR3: CASSLIENTEAFF

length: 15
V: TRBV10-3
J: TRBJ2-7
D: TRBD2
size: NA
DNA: TGTGCCATCAGGGACCCGGGACGGGGGGGATACGAGCAGTACTTC
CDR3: CAIRDPGRGGYEQYF

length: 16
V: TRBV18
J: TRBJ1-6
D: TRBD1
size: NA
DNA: TGTGCCAGCTCACCAGGATCCGGGACAGGGGTTTCACCCCTCCACTTT
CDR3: CASSPGSGTGVSPLHF

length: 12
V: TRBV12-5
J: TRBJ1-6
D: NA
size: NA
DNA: TGTGCTAGTGGTTTGCCGGATTCACCCCTCCACTTT
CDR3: CASGLPDSPLHF

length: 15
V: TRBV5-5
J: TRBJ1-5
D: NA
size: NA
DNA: TGTGCCAGCAGCTTGACCAGGGATAGCAATCAGCCCCAGCATTTT
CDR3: CASSLTRDSNQPQHF

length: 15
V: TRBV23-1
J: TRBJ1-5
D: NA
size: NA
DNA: TGCGCCAGCGAACCCAGGAGGTATAGCAATCAGCCCCAGCATTTT
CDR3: CASEPRRYSNQPQHF

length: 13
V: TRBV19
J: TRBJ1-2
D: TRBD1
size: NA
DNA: TGTGCCAGCGTAAAGACAGGGATGTATGGCTACACCTTC
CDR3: CASVKTGMYGYTF

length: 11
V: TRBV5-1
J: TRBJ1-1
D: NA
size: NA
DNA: TGCGCCAGCAGCTTGGACGGGAGAGCTTTCTTT
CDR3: CASSLDGRAFF

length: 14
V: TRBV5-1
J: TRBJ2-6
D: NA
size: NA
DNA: TGCGCCAGCATTGGAGGGAATGGGGCCAACGTCCTGACTTTC
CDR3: CASIGGNGANVLTF

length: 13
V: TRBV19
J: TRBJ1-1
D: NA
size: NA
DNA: TGTGCCAGTAGTATAGGGGGGGGTACTGAAGCTTTCTTT
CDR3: CASSIGGGTEAFF

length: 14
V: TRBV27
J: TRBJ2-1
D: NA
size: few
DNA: TGTGCCAGCAGTTTAGAGCGAACTCGGTTAGAGCAGTTCTTC
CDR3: CASSLERTRLEQFF

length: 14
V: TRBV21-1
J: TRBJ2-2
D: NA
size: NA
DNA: TGTGCCAGCCGACTAGCGAAAATGGGCGGGGAGCTGTTTTTT
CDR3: CASRLAKMGGELFF

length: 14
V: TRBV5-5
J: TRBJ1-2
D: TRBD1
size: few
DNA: TGTGCCAGCAGTTTGGACAGGGGCCCTTATGGCTACACCTTC
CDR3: CASSLDRGPYGYTF